A selection of T cell receptor beta chains follows, all from one sample in a study of blood T cell repertoires in COVID-19. The table came from immunoSEQ multiplex PCR; TCRdb's copy has only in-frame clones and leaves some out. This sample has 380,000 or so clones, with about 90% found just once. The sequencing input was PBMCs or T cells enriched from blood (not recorded which). These receptors were collected from a man under 40 who had recovered from COVID-19. Each CDR3 is given without its conserved first and last residue. Where a row states a size, it is once, few, many or the class of an expanded clone; other rows omit it.

abundance | v_gene | CDR3aa
. | TRBV5-1 | ASSLARQDNYGYT
. | TRBV30 | AWGRDSLYYEQY
. | TRBV30 | AWTYKEGQPTYEQY
once | TRBV6-1 | ASSEAGRVEQY
. | TRBV7-9 | ASSATQGARNIQY
once | TRBV29-1 | SVEREWTGELF
. | TRBV18 | ASSRTGTGANVLT
. | TRBV5-5 | ASSFELLAGGNEQY
. | TRBV18 | ASSPKTGGDYGYT
. | TRBV5-4 | ASSLGGQTNQPQH
. | TRBV13 | ASSPTGGVYEQY
. | TRBV7-7 | ASSPLGADTQY
. | TRBV5-1 | ASSLAGWLETQY
. | TRBV19 | ASSTTPSGTEAF
. | TRBV14 | ASSLNSHNSPLH
. | TRBV20-1 | SAVVNYGYT
. | TRBV4-3 | ASSQAYEYTGELF
. | TRBV4-2 | ASSQELADSTDTQY
. | TRBV6-5 | ASSSGSEANQPQH
. | TRBV5-6 | ASSWGQGAFSGYT
. | TRBV3-1/TRBV3-2 | ASRGRDRGNSPLH
. | TRBV7-2 | ASSSLGTGGYYGYT
. | TRBV3-1/TRBV3-2 | ASSQTTNYGYT
few | TRBV7-2 | ASSLAWATGTTEAF
. | TRBV18 | ASSSVTGGYDEKLF
. | TRBV4-3 | ASSQYTGEKLF
. | TRBV10-3 | AINAGRETDTQY
. | TRBV7-6 | ASSPRDSYGYT
. | TRBV7-8 | ASSGGFGNQPQH